These 5 T cell receptor beta chains came from one sample sequenced in a study of blood T cell repertoires in COVID-19. Profiled with immunoSEQ multiplex PCR; TCRdb holds only in-frame clones, not every one. Of about 230,000 clones detected, 85% to 90% appear once; the ten largest clones hold roughly 2.6%. Sequences were obtained from peripheral blood. These receptors were collected from a man aged 25-45 years with COVID-19, enrolled during active disease.

The J gene is TRBJ1-5, the V gene TRBV19; D gene ambiguous. The ends were cut back, 3 bases at V and 4 bases at J, with 16 bases in the middle. The V gene's germline CDR1 is LNHDA and CDR2 SQIVND (reference sequence). This CDR3 contains 16 residues. This CDR3 is CASSIWAGDSNQPQHF. The CDR3 nucleotides are TGTGCCAGTAGTATCTGGGCAGGCGATTCAAATCAGCCCCAGCATTTT.

The chain carries TRBV11-2 and TRBJ1-2; D gene uncertain. The V end was cut by 5 bases, the J end by 2 bases, with 9 bases between. In germline, CDR1 is SGHAT, CDR2 FQNNGV. The CDR3 totals 13 residues. The CDR3 loop reads CASSPDLNYGYTF. As DNA, the CDR3 is TGTGCCAGCAGCCCAGACTTAAACTATGGCTACACCTTC. Full variable domain (missing parts from reference TRBV11-2 and TRBJ1-2): EAGVAQSPRYKIIEKRQSVAFWCNPISGHATLYWYQQILGQGPKLLIQFQNNGVVDDSQLPKDRFSAERLKGVDSTLKIQPAKLEDSAVYLCASSPDLNYGYTFGSGTRLTVV.

The chain has TRBV30 and TRBJ2-7; the match to TRBD1 covers 7 bases. This CDR3 is built from 12 residues. Germline assignment: CDR1 GTSNPN and CDR2 SVGIG (reference sequence). CDR3 region: CAYKTDRVEQYF. CDR3 in DNA: TGTGCATATAAAACCGACAGGGTCGAGCAGTACTTC.

V gene TRBV30 combines with J gene TRBJ1-2; 7 nucleotides agree with TRBD1. The germline V gene encodes CDR1 GTSNPN and CDR2 SVGIG (reference sequence). The CDR3 totals 14 residues. V shed 4 bases and J 0 bases; nucleotides not matched to a gene: 5. CDR3 residues: CAWTRTGANYGYTF. CDR3 in DNA: TGTGCCTGGACCCGGACAGGAGCTAACTATGGCTACACCTTC.

The J gene is TRBJ1-1, the V gene TRBV29-1; possible D gene TRBD1, 6 bases. The CDR3 length is 15 residues. From germline, CDR1 is SQVTM and CDR2 ANQGSEA. V lost 6 bases and J lost 1, with 18 bases in between. The CDR3, as DNA: TGCAGCGTGGGGGGGCTTCGGACGGCGAACACTGAAGCTTTCTTT. This codes for CSVGGLRTANTEAFF.